The 13 T cell receptor beta chains listed next were all sequenced from one sample in a study of human T cells and chemical hapten exposure. TCRdb ran MiXCR on the RACE reads and lists one entry per CDR3 protein. The sample lists roughly 180,000 distinct CDR3 sequences; under 25% were seen once. Time point denoted: patch test 1, 2 weeks after DPC sensitization. Treatment here: therapeutic diphenylcyclopropenone sensitization with weekly scalp DPC. Sequenced here: whole blood, sampled in connection with sensitization to the hapten diphenylcyclopropenone (DPC). The receptors originated from a woman between 50 and 59 years old with alopecia areata. Some clones in this sample may be carry-over from other donors' samples.

This clonotype has just a few counts. CDR3 amino acids: CSVEGDREGVTDTQYF. DNA of the CDR3: TGCAGCGTTGAGGGTGACAGGGAAGGTGTCACAGATACGCAGTATTTT. The V call is TRBV29-1, the J call TRBJ2-3; 7 nucleotides line up with TRBD1. The CDR3 contains 16 residues. After removal of 3 bases from V and 2 bases from J, the junction contained 11 bases not matched to a gene. Germline values: CDR1 SQVTM, CDR2 ANQGSEA.

This chain connects TRBV21-1 to TRBJ1-4. TRBV21-1 is classified as a pseudogene. The CDR3 sequence is 19 residues long. The CDR3 bases are TGTGCCAGCGGCAAAGAGTGGGTCTACCGGGCCCAGGAGGATGAAAAACTGTTTTTT. Encoded protein: CASGKEWVYRAQEDEKLFF.

The rearrangement joins TRBV12-3 or TRBV12-4 to TRBJ1-5; 10 positions match TRBD1. The CDR3 is 15 residues long. V trimming: 1 base; J trimming: 7 bases; junction bases outside the gene matches: 4. CDR3 loop: CASSLGGDRGQPQHF. DNA of the CDR3: TGTGCCAGCAGTTTAGGTGGGGACAGGGGACAGCCCCAGCATTTT.

This clonotype turned up a few times. The chain employs TRBV7-6 and TRBJ2-5; maybe TRBD1 (6 bases). V was pared by 5 bases and J by 1 base, with 11 bases between. There are 14 residues in the CDR3. The germline V gene encodes CDR1 SGHVS and CDR2 FNYEAQ. The CDR3 region has the DNA TGTGCCAGCAGCCCCTGGGACACCCAAGAGACCCAGTACTTC. The encoded protein is CASSPWDTQETQYF.

This clonotype was counted a few times. The chain uses TRBV12-3 or TRBV12-4 and TRBJ2-5; 10 bases fit TRBD1. Germline trimming cut 0 bases from V and 5 bases from J; bases unmatched to any gene: 6. The CDR3 totals 16 residues. CDR3 region: CASSLARGTGVETQYF. The CDR3 DNA sequence: TGTGCCAGCAGTTTAGCGCGAGGGACAGGGGTGGAGACCCAGTACTTC.

This CDR3 is CSAPGTSGSRAEQFF. CDR3 bases: TGCAGTGCTCCCGGGACTAGCGGGAGTCGGGCTGAGCAGTTCTTC. The V and J genes are TRBV20-1 and TRBJ2-1, with 14 nucleotides matching TRBD2. In germline, CDR1 is DFQATT, CDR2 SNEGSKA (reference sequence). V trimming: 5 bases; J trimming: 9 bases; junction bases outside the gene matches: 9. The CDR3 runs 15 residues.

This chain links TRBV5-1 with TRBJ2-7, with 7 bases lining up with TRBD1. Germline CDR1 is SGHRS and CDR2 is YFSETQ. The CDR3 sequence is 14 residues long. V was clipped by 5 bases and J by 1 base; unmatched bases: 6. The CDR3 spells CASRGTDRSYEQYF. The CDR3 DNA follows: TGCGCCAGCAGAGGGACGGACAGGTCCTACGAGCAGTACTTC. Complete variable domain (other parts from reference TRBV5-1 and TRBJ2-7): KAGVTQTPRYLIKTRGQQVTLSCSPISGHRSVSWYQQTPGQGLQFLFEYFSETQRNKGNFPGRFSGRQFSNSRSEMNVSTLELGDSALYLCASRGTDRSYEQYFGPGTRLTVT.

The chain is built from TRBV28 and TRBJ2-1; TRBD2 agrees at 14 bases. J was trimmed by 7 bases and V by 4 bases; bases with no gene match: 3. The CDR3 has 15 residues. The germline CDR1 and CDR2 sequences are MDHEN and SYDVKM. In nucleotides, the CDR3 is TGTGCCAGCAGTTCGGGGACTAGCGGGAGTAATGAGCAGTTCTTC. Translated, it gives CASSSGTSGSNEQFF.

This clonotype was seen more than once but under ten times. This chain joins TRBV5-1 and TRBJ1-2, with D perhaps TRBD1 (6 bases). CDR3 length equals 14 residues. With 4 bases removed from V and 3 bases from J, the gap between germline ends came to 13 bases. Germline-derived CDR1 and CDR2 are SGHRS and YFSETQ. Here the CDR3 reads CASSTNRVDYGYTF. CDR3 nucleotides: TGCGCCAGCAGCACCAACAGGGTTGACTATGGCTACACCTTC.

V and J are TRBV29-1 and TRBJ1-5; no clear D. Germline lookup yields CDR1 SQVTM and CDR2 ANQGSEA. This CDR3 is built from 12 residues. Trimming left V 7 bases short and J 3 bases short, with 10 bases between. CDR3 protein: CSASKDNQPQHF. The CDR3 bases are TGCAGCGCGTCCAAGGACAATCAGCCCCAGCATTTT.

The gene calls are TRBV6-2 or TRBV6-3 and TRBJ2-5, with a possible D match to TRBD2 (6 bases). The germline CDR1 and CDR2 sequences are MNHEY and SVGEGT. V was cut by 6 bases and J by 9 bases, with 11 bases left in between. This CDR3 has 11 residues. DNA of the CDR3: TGTGCCAGCAGCCGGGGGTTGGCCCAGTACTTC. Amino acid sequence: CASSRGLAQYF.

This clonotype was counted between two and nine times. This chain links TRBV7-2 with TRBJ1-5; tentatively, D is TRBD1 (5 bases). V was clipped by 5 bases and J by 4 bases, with 12 bases between them. The CDR3 has 14 residues. Germline V gives CDR1 SGHTA, CDR2 FQGNSA. For the CDR3, the DNA is TGTGCCAGCAGCCCACCAGGGTGGAATCAGCCCCAGCATTTT. Translation gives CASSPPGWNQPQHF.

V is TRBV12-3 or TRBV12-4 and J is TRBJ1-5; 8 bases match TRBD1. The J segment lost 9 bases and the V segment lost 4 bases, leaving 11 bases of the junction unmatched. The CDR3 covers 15 residues. CDR3 region: CASSSAGQGSRPQHF. The CDR3 region has the DNA TGTGCCAGCAGTTCCGCCGGACAGGGCTCGAGGCCCCAGCATTTT.